The source of this T cell receptor beta chain is a study of T cell repertoires in cytomegalovirus infection. The wider study: Well-studied HLA-B-restricted epitopes and recently identified HLA-C-restricted epitopes of CMV were both used in the study. Based on public TCR beta signatures, there were indications of CMV infection and of a matching HLA type.

Broader study findings: There were HLA-C-restricted CMV-specific TCR beta clonotypes dominating the ex vivo response. CMV carriers with the relevant HLA were identified by cumulative public TCR beta family frequency.

TCRdb re-derived calls from the reads in MiXCR, one entry per CDR3 protein. The sample holds hundreds of thousands of distinct CDR3 sequences, approximately 40% seen once. Trimming removed 3 bases from V and 5 bases from J; junction bases left unmatched: 5. The CDR3 totals 14 residues. Germline V gene lookup returns CDR1 LGHNA and CDR2 YNFKEQ. A word on this clonotype: The antigen is undetermined.

Sequenced material: cultured PBMCs, taken from culture after CMV antigen stimulation. The chain recombines TRBV4-2 with TRBJ2-5; TRBD1 aligns across 8 bases. The TCR sequence derives from a human donor in good health (CMV status not recorded). Some clones in this sample may be carry-over from other donors' samples. The CDR3 bases are TGTGCCAGCAGCCAGTGGACAGGGTTGGAGACCCAGTACTTC. It translates to CASSQWTGLETQYF.